Listed below are T cell receptor beta chains from one sample, sequenced in a study of blood T cell repertoires in COVID-19. Only in-frame clones appear in the TCRdb table, and some are missing; sequencing was by immunoSEQ multiplex PCR. Here the sample spans hundreds of thousands of clones, over 75% being singletons. What was sequenced was peripheral blood. The receptors derive from a woman aged 55-75 years with COVID-19, enrolled during active disease. The conserved cysteine and the conserved F or W are not part of the CDR3 here.

V gene	J gene	CDR3 length	CDR3 protein
TRBV5-1	TRBJ1-5	14	ASSLAPGGNGQPQH
TRBV11-2	TRBJ2-7	14	ASSLMVAGGGYEQY
TRBV3-1/TRBV3-2	TRBJ1-5	11	ASSPQGNQPQH
TRBV6-5	TRBJ2-7	12	ASSYAPGPYEQY
TRBV2	TRBJ2-7	11	ASLRTRDYEQY
TRBV7-9	TRBJ1-1	13	ASSLAVGANTEAF
TRBV19	TRBJ1-1	13	ASSQVFPFDTEAF
TRBV18	TRBJ1-1	11	ASSPGQNTEAF
TRBV5-1	TRBJ1-3	12	ASSLGGSGNTIY
TRBV7-2	TRBJ2-1	13	ASSQGLAIVNEQF
TRBV5-4	TRBJ1-4	12	ASSSDRGNEKLF
TRBV5-1	TRBJ2-2	13	ASSFTGGRNGELF
TRBV5-7	TRBJ1-3	12	ASSLQSSGNTIY
TRBV6-5	TRBJ1-5	12	ASRGLYRDQPQH
TRBV5-5	TRBJ1-2	13	ASTLGTGGVYGYT
TRBV24-1	TRBJ2-3	15	ATSDFGGQGETDTQY
TRBV7-9	TRBJ2-7	13	ASSPRQGVTYEQY
TRBV10-2	TRBJ2-5	13	ASSPGLATEETQY
TRBV7-9	TRBJ1-2	11	ASSNLGDGGYT
TRBV2	TRBJ1-1	12	ASRLKEVTTEAF
TRBV7-8	TRBJ1-2	12	ASSLGAKTYGYT
TRBV15	TRBJ1-4	13	ATSSPGQGAQKLF
TRBV5-1	TRBJ1-1	15	ASSLGMGRTQNTEAF
TRBV18	TRBJ2-7	13	ASSDKAATSYEQY
TRBV6-1	TRBJ2-3	15	ASSGPQGTRGTDTQY
TRBV5-1	TRBJ2-3	14	ASSLDSGGSTDTQY
TRBV5-4	TRBJ1-6	13	ASSLESGYNSPLH
TRBV11-1	TRBJ2-5	12	ASSQDRGQETQY
TRBV28	TRBJ1-4	10	ASRRTNEKLF
TRBV6-5	TRBJ2-7	13	ASSRSYRADAEQY
TRBV18	TRBJ2-4	16	ASSPLPQGASAKNIQY
TRBV7-9	TRBJ1-1	12	ASNPSDRNTEAF
TRBV5-1	TRBJ2-5	12	ASSLTRIQETQY
TRBV5-1	TRBJ2-1	12	ASSFSGAGNEQF
TRBV6-1	TRBJ1-6	15	ASSEVGARQPDSPLH
TRBV9	TRBJ1-3	13	ASSVEGASGNTIY
TRBV3-1/TRBV3-2	TRBJ1-1	11	ASSQDQVRAAF
TRBV5-4	TRBJ2-7	14	ASSAFAGQISYEQY
TRBV4-1	TRBJ2-1	14	ASSQAGLVHNNEQF
TRBV20-1	TRBJ1-1	9	SASRYTEAF
TRBV6-1	TRBJ2-7	13	ASSEVGTGPYEQY
TRBV19	TRBJ2-6	13	ASSRVPSGANVLT
TRBV11-3	TRBJ2-3	13	ASSPGGPSGDTQY
TRBV5-1	TRBJ2-7	13	ASSLGDSRNYEQY
TRBV2	TRBJ1-5	9	ASSRDQPQH
TRBV4-2	TRBJ1-4	12	ASSQGGRDEKLF
TRBV7-9	TRBJ1-3	14	ASSLGEGGPGNTIY
TRBV28	TRBJ2-1	13	ASRTGGAIVDEQF
TRBV5-1	TRBJ2-3	12	ASRVGSGTDTQY
TRBV5-1	TRBJ2-2	15	ASSTPRDRPVTGELF
TRBV10-3	TRBJ1-2	12	ATSEGPREVGYT
TRBV6-5	TRBJ1-5	13	ASKDGTYSNQPQH
TRBV10-3	TRBJ2-7	15	AISDHQGAIGSYEQY
TRBV25-1	TRBJ2-3	11	ASRESSTDTQY
TRBV15	TRBJ2-1	10	ATSRDQGEQF
TRBV20-1	TRBJ1-6	14	SASPLGTAYNSPLH
TRBV27	TRBJ2-1	16	ASSPSGTNSWGDNEQF
TRBV5-4	TRBJ2-1	11	ASSRTEWDEQF
TRBV11-2	TRBJ1-3	14	ASSSIQGLAGNTIY